This T cell receptor beta chain was profiled in a study of cytomegalovirus exposure and HLA in healthy donors. Study results and caveats: Common viral pathogens (according to a later analysis) appeared linked to several of the most significant clusters.

CDR3 size: 17 residues. With V trimmed by 3 bases and J by 7 bases, 8 bases remained unmatched. Per germline, CDR1 SGHRS and CDR2 YFSETQ. Amplification used 60 Vbeta primers and 13 Jbeta primers. The repertoire was sequenced with immunoSEQ multiplex PCR; TCRdb's copy has only in-frame clones and lacks some. The table records 150,000 to 200,000 clones, around 86% of them present only once. Comment on this clone: Its antigen remains unidentified.

The TCR sequence derives from a middle-aged man in good health and CMV-seropositive. This rearrangement joins TRBV5-1 to TRBJ2-2; 14 bases map to TRBD2. Sequencing was done on a sample of PBMCs. The CDR3 reads CASSWRGTSGSHGELFF. CDR3 bases: TGCGCCAGCAGCTGGAGGGGGACTAGCGGGAGTCACGGGGAGCTGTTTTTT.